These 14 T cell receptor beta chains were all obtained from the same sample, sequenced in a study of memory CD4+ T cells and cytomegalovirus serostatus. The sort gate was single viable CD3+CD4+CD8-CD45RO+ cells for memory CD4+ T cells. Only in-frame clones appear in the TCRdb table, and some are missing; sequencing was by immunoSEQ multiplex PCR. This table holds tens of thousands of clones, 82% found once. Material for sequencing was memory CD4+ T cells from blood. These TCRs come from an adult in good health and CMV-seronegative.

The chain links TRBV11-2 to TRBJ2-2; possible D gene TRBD2, 5 bases. This CDR3 comprises 14 residues. CDR1 SGHAT and CDR2 FQNNGV come from the germline V gene. Trimming pared 8 bases from V and 5 bases from J, leaving 15 bases between. CDR3 sequence: CASARFRETGELFF. CDR3 nucleotide sequence: TGTGCCAGCGCCCGGTTCCGGGAAACCGGGGAGCTGTTTTTT.

The genes are TRBV18 and TRBJ1-4; D uncertain. Germline loops: CDR1 KGHSH, CDR2 LQKENI. CDR3 length: 15 residues. Deletions cut 4 bases from V and 7 bases from J, with 16 bases between. In DNA form, the CDR3 reads TGTGCCAGCTCACGCAACTCACCTCGCCTTGAAAAACTGTTTTTT. It is translated as CASSRNSPRLEKLFF.

In this sample, this clone turned up a few times. The chain employs TRBV30 and TRBJ1-1; no clear D. Germline V gene sequence: CDR1 GTSNPN, CDR2 SVGIG (reference sequence). The CDR3 is 12 amino acids. V was shortened by 2 bases and J by 1 base, with 5 bases between the two germline ends. In DNA form, the CDR3 reads TGTGCCTGGAGTCGATCGAACACTGAAGCTTTCTTT. It is translated as CAWSRSNTEAFF. Combining the CDR3 with reference TRBV30 and TRBJ1-1 gives the whole variable domain SQTIHQWPATLVQPVGSPLSLECTVEGTSNPNLYWYRQAAGRGLQLLFYSVGIGQISSEVPQNLSASRPQDRQFILSSKKLLLSDSGFYLCAWSRSNTEAFFGQGTRLTVV.

A few counts support this clone. J is TRBJ1-6 and V is TRBV29-1; the D gene is possibly TRBD1 (5 bases). Germline CDR1 reads SQVTM; CDR2 reads ANQGSEA. V was cut by 6 bases and J by 14 bases, with 14 bases left in between. The CDR3 covers 11 residues. Here the CDR3 reads CSVGDSSALHF. The CDR3, as DNA: TGCAGCGTCGGGGACTCTTCGGCCCTCCACTTT.

Regarding this clone: Because it lacks the conserved phenylalanine or tryptophan at the end, this CDR3 is likely a read error. It is unclear where the CDR3 begins or ends on the DNA, so no DNA is shown, and the CDR3 is as TCRdb lists it. This rearrangement joins TRBV5-5 to TRBJ1-5; the table's D gene call, TRBD1, was not cross checked with the DNA. The CDR3 is 8 residues long, counting both termini. In germline, CDR1 is SGHKS, CDR2 YYEKEE (reference sequence). CDR3 in amino acids: CASSLASV.

This chain joins TRBV5-6 and TRBJ1-2, with 8 bases matching TRBD1. Germline CDR1 reads SGHDT; CDR2 reads YYEEEE. V lost 2 bases to trimming and J lost 2 bases; unmatched junction nucleotides: 17. CDR3 length: 19 residues. The DNA for the CDR3 is TGTGCCAGCAGCTTTAGGACAGGGAACACAATCCTCACAAACTATGGCTACACCTTC. The encoded protein is CASSFRTGNTILTNYGYTF.

This rearrangement joins TRBV28 to TRBJ1-2; 7 bases align to TRBD1. CDR1 is MDHEN and CDR2 is SYDVKM in the germline V gene. The CDR3 spans 13 residues. V lost 3 bases and J lost 8; bases outside the gene matches: 6. The CDR3 bases are TGTGCCAGCAGTTTGCGACAGGGACTCGGCTACACCTTC. This codes for CASSLRQGLGYTF.

The V and J genes are TRBV7-9 and TRBJ2-2; D assignment may be TRBD1 or TRBD2 (5 bases each). The CDR3 spans 15 residues. Germline V CDR1 and CDR2: SEHNR, FQNEAQ (reference sequence). Between the trimmed V and J ends, which lost 7 bases and 3 bases, there was a span of 15 bases. The CDR3 spells CASITGRTHTGELFF. The CDR3 bases are TGTGCCAGCATTACGGGGCGGACGCACACCGGGGAGCTGTTTTTT.

The chain uses TRBV21-1 and TRBJ2-2. TRBV21-1 is a pseudogene segment. The CDR3 totals 16 residues. The CDR3 loop is CASSKELSRNTGELFF. DNA of the CDR3: TGTGCCAGCAGCAAAGAATTGAGCAGGAACACCGGGGAGCTGTTTTTT.

This clone counts as medium-sized. This sequence joins TRBV9 and TRBJ2-1; 13 bases fit TRBD2. CDR3 length equals 19 residues. CDR1 is SGDLS, CDR2 YYNGEE, per germline. With V trimmed by 3 bases and J by 0 bases, 9 bases remained unmatched. CDR3 DNA sequence: TGTGCCAGCAGCGCTCCGGGACTAGCGGGAAGAAGCTCCTACAATGAGCAGTTCTTC. It yields the protein CASSAPGLAGRSSYNEQFF.

This chain joins TRBV20-1 and TRBJ2-1, with D hard to call. Looked up from germline, CDR1 is DFQATT and CDR2 is SNEGSKA (reference sequence). Deletions cut 4 bases from V and 7 bases from J, with 8 bases between. The CDR3 consists of 11 residues. The CDR3 nucleotides read TGCAGTGCTAACATTTTGAATGAGCAGTTCTTC. Residues: CSANILNEQFF.

The CDR3 nucleotides read TGTGCCAGCAGCCAAGGGTTCCGGGACTCCAATGAGCAGTTCTTC. Translation gives CASSQGFRDSNEQFF. The V and J genes are TRBV4-2 and TRBJ2-1, with TRBD2 as a possible D gene (6 bases). The germline V gene has CDR1 LGHNA and CDR2 YNFKEQ. V lost 1 base and J 6 bases, leaving 13 bases between the germline ends. The CDR3 covers 15 residues.

The chain links TRBV28 to TRBJ1-2; D is unresolved. This CDR3 spans 12 amino acids. V was shortened by 2 bases and J by 4 bases, with 5 bases between the two germline ends. Germline V CDR1 and CDR2: MDHEN, SYDVKM. The CDR3: CASSLHPYGYTF. CDR3 nucleotide sequence: TGTGCCAGCAGTTTACACCCCTATGGCTACACCTTC.

The CDR3: CAGRPSGQALGGQFF. The CDR3 region has the DNA TGTGCCGGACGCCCTTCGGGACAGGCGCTGGGGGGGCAGTTCTTC. The genes are TRBV19 and TRBJ2-1; TRBD1 matches at 8 bases. Germline lookup yields CDR1 LNHDA and CDR2 SQIVND (reference sequence). V trimming: 11 bases; J trimming: 12 bases; junction bases outside the gene matches: 21. The CDR3 extends over 15 amino acids.